This is a list of T cell receptor beta chains from one sample in a study of blood T cell repertoires in COVID-19. Clones were read by immunoSEQ multiplex PCR, and TCRdb kept only the in-frame ones, dropping some. This repertoire shows about 110,000 clones, roughly 80% found once; its top ten account for around a sixth. What was sequenced was peripheral blood. The receptor source for this set is a woman aged 60-75 years with acute or convalescent COVID-19. Each CDR3 is given with its conserved first and last residue. The D gene is left open where the match is weak. Clone size is shown for a subset of rows, as once, few, many or a class of expanded clone.

TRBV28,TRBD1,.,TRBJ1-2,13,CASSSTGAGGYTF,TGTGCCAGCAGCTCCACAGGGGCAGGTGGCTACACCTTC
TRBV5-4,.,.,TRBJ1-2,14,CASSLSQGLRGYTF,TGTGCCAGCAGCTTGTCACAGGGCCTACGGGGCTACACCTTC
TRBV5-6,TRBD1,.,TRBJ1-1,15,CASSSPGQLNTEAFF,TGTGCCAGCAGCTCGCCGGGACAGTTGAACACTGAAGCTTTCTTT
TRBV5-4,TRBD1,few,TRBJ1-1,15,CASSGNRGSNTEAFF,TGTGCCAGCAGCGGGAACAGGGGTAGTAACACTGAAGCTTTCTTT
TRBV10-3,.,once,TRBJ1-2,12,CAISEHPYGYTF,TGTGCCATCAGTGAACATCCCTATGGCTACACCTTC
TRBV3-1/TRBV3-2,.,once,TRBJ1-3,14,CASSQRGSGNTIYF,TGTGCCAGCAGCCAACGGGGGTCTGGAAACACCATATATTTT
TRBV2,TRBD2,.,TRBJ2-3,16,CASSGQRGAGPATQYF,TGTGCCAGCAGTGGGCAGCGGGGGGCGGGTCCTGCTACGCAGTATTTT
TRBV4-2,.,once,TRBJ2-1,12,CASKGVSNEQFF,TGTGCCAGCAAGGGAGTAAGTAATGAGCAGTTCTTC
TRBV24-1,TRBD1,once,TRBJ2-7,15,CATSDVQGGSYEQYF,TGTGCCACCAGTGATGTACAGGGGGGCTCCTACGAGCAGTACTTC
TRBV19,TRBD1,.,TRBJ1-1,13,CASRGFRNTEAFF,TGTGCCAGCAGGGGGTTCAGGAACACTGAAGCTTTCTTT
TRBV7-2,TRBD2,once,TRBJ2-3,14,CASAITSGTDTQYF,TGTGCCAGCGCAATAACTAGCGGGACAGATACGCAGTATTTT
TRBV6-6,.,few,TRBJ2-2,17,CASSQGARRANTGELFF,TGTGCCAGCAGTCAGGGTGCAAGGAGGGCGAACACCGGGGAGCTGTTTTTT
TRBV19,TRBD1,.,TRBJ2-5,18,CASSIGGGTGGIGETQYF,TGTGCCAGTAGTATCGGAGGCGGGACAGGGGGGATTGGTGAGACCCAGTACTTC
TRBV2,TRBD1,.,TRBJ2-5,16,CASSLWGTGKEETQYF,TGTGCCAGCAGTCTTTGGGGGACAGGGAAGGAAGAGACCCAGTACTTC
TRBV4-3,.,.,TRBJ1-5,15,CASSQELGHNQPQHF,TGCGCCAGCAGCCAAGAATTGGGCCACAATCAGCCCCAGCATTTT
TRBV11-2,.,.,TRBJ1-2,14,CASSLGPAGLGYTF,TGTGCCAGCAGCTTAGGTCCTGCAGGTCTTGGCTACACCTTC
TRBV7-3,TRBD2,few,TRBJ2-5,15,CASGPAGGPGETQYF,TGTGCCAGCGGCCCAGCGGGGGGGCCGGGAGAGACCCAGTACTTC
TRBV10-3,.,.,TRBJ2-7,14,CAISELTGTYEQYF,TGTGCCATCAGTGAGTTAACAGGGACCTACGAGCAGTACTTC
TRBV18,TRBD1,.,TRBJ2-7,18,CASSPGQGPLGSSYEQYF,TGTGCCAGCTCACCGGGACAGGGGCCACTAGGGAGCTCCTACGAGCAGTACTTC
TRBV30,.,.,TRBJ1-3,14,CAWSVRGARNTIYF,TGTGCCTGGAGTGTACGGGGGGCAAGAAACACCATATATTTT
TRBV28,TRBD1,.,TRBJ1-1,15,CASSITGTGNTEAFF,TGTGCCAGCAGCATAACCGGGACAGGGAACACTGAAGCTTTCTTT
TRBV6-5,TRBD1,.,TRBJ1-2,13,CASRGQTLYGYTF,TGTGCCAGCAGGGGACAGACCCTCTATGGCTACACCTTC
TRBV5-1,.,.,TRBJ2-2,16,CASSLGRGPDTGELFF,TGCGCCAGCAGCTTGGGGCGGGGTCCTGACACCGGGGAGCTGTTTTTT
TRBV11-3,.,.,TRBJ1-2,15,CASSLGQRHLYGYTF,TGTGCCAGCAGCTTAGGACAGAGGCACTTATATGGCTACACCTTC
TRBV28,TRBD1,.,TRBJ1-5,16,CASSILGQGAQQPQHF,TGTGCCAGCAGTATCTTGGGACAGGGGGCGCAACAGCCCCAGCATTTT
TRBV9,.,.,TRBJ2-1,13,CASTPDTSNEQFF,TGTGCCAGCACCCCGGACACCAGTAATGAGCAGTTCTTC
TRBV4-1,TRBD2,.,TRBJ2-2,16,CASTLAGSANTGELFF,TGCGCCAGCACCCTAGCGGGATCCGCGAACACCGGGGAGCTGTTTTTT
TRBV28,TRBD1,.,TRBJ1-5,15,CASSRPGQGNQPQHF,TGTGCCAGCAGTAGGCCGGGACAGGGGAATCAGCCCCAGCATTTT
TRBV3-1/TRBV3-2,.,.,TRBJ2-2,16,CASSQRTSHNTGELFF,TGTGCCAGCAGCCAAAGGACATCTCATAACACCGGGGAGCTGTTTTTT
TRBV9,TRBD2,.,TRBJ2-3,16,CASSAGTSGDLDTQYF,TGTGCCAGCAGCGCCGGGACTAGCGGGGATTTGGATACGCAGTATTTT
TRBV2,TRBD1,once,TRBJ1-1,17,CASSLGQGIGKRTEAFF,TGTGCCAGCAGCCTAGGACAGGGAATCGGGAAGAGGACTGAAGCTTTCTTT
TRBV6-5,.,once,TRBJ1-6,15,CASTEVGAGNSPLHF,TGTGCCAGCACCGAAGTGGGAGCGGGGAATTCACCCCTCCACTTT
TRBV9,.,.,TRBJ2-1,12,CASSVGSNEQFF,TGTGCCAGCAGCGTCGGTAGCAATGAGCAGTTCTTC
TRBV28,.,.,TRBJ1-1,15,CASSSARGQRTEAFF,TGTGCCAGCAGTTCAGCCAGGGGCCAGAGAACTGAAGCTTTCTTT
TRBV7-6,.,once,TRBJ2-2,14,CASSLGGQPGELFF,TGTGCCAGCAGCTTAGGCGGACAGCCCGGGGAGCTGTTTTTT
TRBV7-9,.,.,TRBJ1-1,15,CASSSGQIGNTEAFF,TGTGCCAGCAGCTCCGGACAGATAGGAAACACTGAAGCTTTCTTT
TRBV5-5,.,.,TRBJ1-1,16,CASSLRYSTLPTEAFF,TGTGCCAGCAGCTTGAGGTATTCGACTCTCCCCACTGAAGCTTTCTTT